The next 31 T cell receptor beta chains were all read from a single sample in a study of Ad26.COV2.S vaccination and SARS-CoV-2 variants. Here immunoSEQ multiplex PCR was the method, and the copy in TCRdb shows in-frame clones only, minus some. The sample includes around 450,000 clones, nearly 90% of them seen just once. This sample's treatment: 19 received Ad26.COV2.S at low or high dose, single or two shots; 5 received placebo; per-sample allocation not given. Specimen acquisition occurred on day 63 following the initial vaccine or placebo injection. The sample here was peripheral blood, taken in a trial of Ad26.COV2.S vaccine versus placebo. The origin of the receptors is a person between 18 and 65 years old who received the Ad26.COV2.S COVID-19 vaccine or a placebo.

The table lists this clone with a count of one. The V gene is TRBV4-2, the J gene TRBJ1-4; D gene uncertain. Per germline, CDR1 LGHNA and CDR2 YNFKEQ. Trimming cost V 1 base and J 0 bases, with 12 bases left between them. CDR3 size: 17 residues. CDR3 bases: TGTGCCAGCAGCCAAGGGCCAGGCTTAGCAACTAATGAAAAACTGTTTTTT. Protein: CASSQGPGLATNEKLFF.

The V and J genes are TRBV15 and TRBJ1-2, with D unresolved. This CDR3 is 12 amino acids long. The V gene lost 0 bases and the J gene lost 5 bases, with 4 bases spanning the gap. Germline CDR1 is LNHNV and CDR2 is YYDKDF (reference sequence). The CDR3: CATSRDRYGYTF. The CDR3 bases are TGTGCCACCAGCAGAGACAGGTATGGCTACACCTTC.

About this clone itself: One junction end does not reproduce the germline sequence, and a read error may be involved. The gene calls are TRBV7-7 and TRBJ2-1; D is unresolved. The CDR3 covers 13 residues. CDR1 and CDR2 from the germline V gene are SSHAT and FNYEAQ (reference sequence). CDR3 region: CASSSSVPAEQFF. For the CDR3, the DNA is TGTGCTAGCAGCTCCTCGGTACCCGCAGAGCAGTTCTTC.

This sequence joins TRBV7-2 and TRBJ2-7; D is perhaps TRBD2 (6 bases). Germline loops: CDR1 SGHTA, CDR2 FQGNSA. Trimming stripped 7 bases from V and 3 bases from J, with 13 bases between. The CDR3 is 13 residues long. CDR3 protein: CASTLRGVYEQYF. The CDR3, as DNA: TGTGCCAGCACCTTGCGCGGGGTCTACGAGCAGTACTTC.

This chain joins TRBV5-8 and TRBJ2-1; D perhaps matches TRBD1 (6 bases). V gave up 0 bases and J gave up 7 bases, with 17 bases separating them. This CDR3 is built from 16 residues. Per germline, CDR1 SGHTS and CDR2 YDEGEE. CDR3 protein: CASSLDLGGGWNEQFF. CDR3 bases: TGTGCCAGCAGCTTGGACCTAGGGGGTGGATGGAATGAGCAGTTCTTC.

The chain couples TRBV15 to TRBJ1-1, with TRBD1 as a possible D gene (6 bases). Trimming stripped 7 bases from V and 0 bases from J, with 12 bases between. Per germline, CDR1 LNHNV and CDR2 YYDKDF (reference sequence). This CDR3 region has 14 residues. In nucleotides, the CDR3 is TGTGCCACCATCTCAGGGGCCCTGAACACTGAAGCTTTCTTT. Amino acids: CATISGALNTEAFF.

The chain recombines TRBV6-4 with TRBJ1-6; 7 bases are shared with TRBD1. CDR1 and CDR2 from the germline V gene are MRHNA and SNTAGT. The CDR3 consists of 18 residues. The J segment lost 7 bases and the V segment lost 2 bases, leaving 14 bases of the junction unmatched. The CDR3 loop is CASSDLCWTGRGNSPLHF. The CDR3 nucleotides are TGTGCCAGCAGTGACCTTTGTTGGACAGGCAGAGGGAATTCACCCCTCCACTTT.

Only one count was recorded for this clone. J is TRBJ2-1 and V is TRBV21-1; whether TRBD2, the table's D call, matches the DNA was not checked. TRBV21-1 counts as a pseudogene. The CDR3 is 17 amino acids. The CDR3 loop is CASSKARKREYYNEQFF. CDR3 DNA sequence: TGTGCCAGCAGCAAAGCGCGTAAACGGGAGTACTACAATGAGCAGTTCTTC.

The chain is built from TRBV19 and TRBJ1-2, with 8 bases identical to TRBD1. There are 19 residues in the CDR3. V was pared by 3 bases and J by 6 bases, with 21 bases of the junction left unmatched. Per the germline V gene, CDR1 is LNHDA and CDR2 is SQIVND (reference sequence). The CDR3 spells CASSILGPLTGVFTNGYTF. The CDR3 nucleotides are TGTGCCAGTAGTATTTTGGGACCTTTGACAGGGGTTTTTACTAATGGCTACACCTTC. Looking up the rest from reference TRBV19 and TRBJ1-2 gives the full variable domain: DGGITQSPKYLFRKEGQNVTLSCEQNLNHDAMYWYRQDPGQGLRLIYYSQIVNDFQKGDIAEGYSVSREKKESFPLTVTSAQKNPTAFYLCASSILGPLTGVFTNGYTFGSGTRLTVV.

CDR3 amino acids: CSVEPDGTDENIQYF. DNA of the CDR3: TGCAGCGTTGAACCAGACGGAACAGACGAAAACATTCAGTACTTC. The chain is built from TRBV29-1 and TRBJ2-4; D is uncertain. There are 15 residues in the CDR3. The germline CDR1 and CDR2 sequences are SQVTM and ANQGSEA. V was trimmed by 2 bases and J by 5 bases, leaving 16 bases between them.

The chain uses TRBV3-1 (or the pseudogene TRBV3-2) and TRBJ2-2, with TRBD2 matching 7 bases. V gave up 0 bases and J gave up 0 bases; unmatched junction bases: 16. Germline V gene data show CDR1 as LGHDT and CDR2 as YNNKEL (reference sequence). The CDR3 spans 21 residues. The CDR3 DNA follows: TGTGCCAGCAGCCAAGAACTTCCTCAGGCGGGGGTTTACGCGAACACCGGGGAGCTGTTTTTT. Its protein is CASSQELPQAGVYANTGELFF.

The chain joins TRBV5-4 to TRBJ2-1, with D maybe TRBD2 (5 bases). Trimming shortened V by 0 bases and J by 7 bases, and 11 bases separated the two germline ends. Looked up from germline, CDR1 is SGHNT and CDR2 is YYREEE (reference sequence). The CDR3 covers 14 residues. The CDR3 spells CASSLAERSNEQFF. The CDR3 DNA is TGTGCCAGCAGCTTGGCCGAGCGGTCTAATGAGCAGTTCTTC.

The rearrangement joins TRBV9 to TRBJ2-2; a weak D match, TRBD2 (6 bases). This CDR3 spans 17 amino acids. The V end was cut by 3 bases, the J end by 4 bases, with 19 bases between. The germline V gene has CDR1 SGDLS and CDR2 YYNGEE. CDR3 residues: CASSDNDGGWGTGELFF. The CDR3 region has the DNA TGTGCCAGCAGCGATAATGATGGAGGGTGGGGCACCGGGGAGCTGTTTTTT.

This rearrangement joins TRBV2 to TRBJ2-2; 11 bases are shared with TRBD1. V shed 11 bases, J shed 1 base, and the junction held 3 bases outside the gene matches. Germline lookup yields CDR1 SNHLY and CDR2 FYNNEI. The CDR3 length is 14 residues. The CDR3 reads CAGQGALNTGELFF. The CDR3, as DNA: TGTGCCGGACAGGGGGCCTTGAACACCGGGGAGCTGTTTTTT.

The J gene is TRBJ2-5, the V gene TRBV3-1 (or the pseudogene TRBV3-2); D is unclear. V lost 1 base, J lost 3 bases, and 6 bases lay in between. Germline-derived CDR1 and CDR2 are LGHDT and YNNKEL (reference sequence). This CDR3 region has 13 residues. The CDR3 sequence: CASSQADKETQYF. CDR3 bases: TGTGCCAGCAGCCAAGCCGATAAAGAGACCCAGTACTTC.

The chain has TRBV5-1 and TRBJ2-5, with D unresolved. V was pared by 0 bases and J by 0 bases, with 9 bases between. Germline CDR1 SGHRS, CDR2 YFSETQ. This CDR3 region has 15 residues. Here the CDR3 DNA reads TGCGCCAGCAGCTTGGCCTCCAGGAACCAAGAGACCCAGTACTTC. Amino acids: CASSLASRNQETQYF.

On this clone itself: The identical CDR3 is also encoded by other nucleotide sequences in the sample. The chain is built from TRBV20-1 and TRBJ2-3; D uncertain. The length of the CDR3 is 11 residues. Looked up from germline, CDR1 is DFQATT and CDR2 is SNEGSKA (reference sequence). Trimming took 3 bases from V and 2 from J, leaving 3 bases between them. The CDR3 coding sequence is TGCAGTGCTAGCACCACAGATACGCAGTATTTT. As protein: CSASTTDTQYF.

The chain employs TRBV11-3 and TRBJ1-4; D remains unclear. Germline V gene sequence: CDR1 SGHNT, CDR2 YENEEA. The germline V and J ends were trimmed by 8 bases and 7 bases, with 11 bases remaining between them. The CDR3 loop spans 12 amino acids. DNA of the CDR3: TGTGCCAGCTCCTCCCGTGGTGAAAAACTGTTTTTT. It codes for CASSSRGEKLFF. Full variable domain (remainder filled in from reference TRBV11-3 and TRBJ1-4): EAGVVQSPRYKIIEKKQPVAFWCNPISGHNTLYWYLQNLGQGPELLIRYENEEAVDDSQLPKDRFSAERLKGVDSTLKIQPAELGDSAVYLCASSSRGEKLFFGSGTQLSVL.

The chain joins TRBV10-2 to TRBJ2-3; D unclear. This CDR3 region has 13 residues. The germline V gene encodes CDR1 WSHSY and CDR2 SAAADI. The V gene lost 4 bases and the J gene lost 1 base, with 6 bases spanning the gap. CDR3 amino acids: CASSGVGTDTQYF. The CDR3 nucleotides are TGCGCCAGCAGTGGTGTAGGCACAGATACGCAGTATTTT.

The chain uses TRBV5-4 and TRBJ2-3; TRBD2 agrees at 9 bases. The CDR3 is 17 residues long. Germline assignment: CDR1 SGHNT and CDR2 YYREEE (reference sequence). V trimming: 0 bases; J trimming: 2 bases; junction bases outside the gene matches: 7. The CDR3, as DNA: TGTGCCAGCAGCTTGGGACAGCTAGCGGGAATCACAGATACGCAGTATTTT. Translated: CASSLGQLAGITDTQYF.

This rearrangement joins TRBV11-3 to TRBJ2-7; D is unclear. There are 13 residues in the CDR3. The germline V gene encodes CDR1 SGHNT and CDR2 YENEEA. V lost 0 bases and J 1 base, leaving 4 bases between the germline ends. CDR3 DNA sequence: TGTGCCAGCAGCTTAGATTGGTCCTACGAGCAGTACTTC. Its translation is CASSLDWSYEQYF.

The genes are TRBV2 and TRBJ1-5, with a possible D match to TRBD1 (5 bases). The CDR3 spans 15 residues. The V and J ends lost 6 bases and 6 bases respectively, with 18 bases between them. The V gene's germline CDR1 is SNHLY and CDR2 FYNNEI. DNA of the CDR3: TGTGCCAGCAGCGGAGGGACGGCCGGGGGTCAGCCCCAGCATTTT. Translation gives CASSGGTAGGQPQHF.

The chain uses TRBV3-1 (or the pseudogene TRBV3-2) and TRBJ1-1; D uncertain. V was shortened by 1 base and J by 6 bases, with 12 bases between the two germline ends. Per the germline V gene, CDR1 is LGHDT and CDR2 is YNNKEL (reference sequence). The CDR3 runs to 14 residues. The CDR3 bases are TGTGCCAGCAGCCAAGGAGAGGGTTTGTCTGAAGCTTTCTTT. Protein product: CASSQGEGLSEAFF.

This chain uses TRBV6-6 with TRBJ2-3; no definite D call. Trimming pared 2 bases from V and 4 bases from J, leaving 7 bases between. Germline V gene data show CDR1 as MNHNY and CDR2 as SVGAGI (reference sequence). This CDR3 contains 13 residues. The CDR3 nucleotides are TGTGCCAGCAGTTACCGAACCGCAGATACGCAGTATTTT. It codes for CASSYRTADTQYF.

On this clone itself: Other DNA sequences in this specimen translate into the identical CDR3. The chain recombines TRBV7-3 with TRBJ2-1; 10 bases are shared with TRBD1. Germline lookup yields CDR1 SGHTA and CDR2 FQGTGA. Trimming cost V 4 bases and J 2 bases; bases outside gene matches: 2. The CDR3 consists of 15 residues. The CDR3 reads CASSYDRGPYNEQFF. The CDR3 DNA sequence: TGTGCCAGCAGCTACGACAGGGGGCCCTACAATGAGCAGTTCTTC.

This clone came up once. The CDR3: CASSQDSREYETQYF. Here the CDR3 DNA reads TGTGCCAGCAGCCAAGATAGCAGGGAGTATGAGACCCAGTACTTC. The V gene is TRBV4-2, the J gene TRBJ2-5; D is tentatively TRBD1 or TRBD2 (5 bases each). The CDR3 is 15 amino acids. Germline CDR1 and CDR2: LGHNA and YNFKEQ. V was cut by 0 bases and J by 5 bases, with 13 bases left in between.

The chain combines TRBV7-2 with TRBJ2-5, with D perhaps matching TRBD1 (5 bases). V lost 1 base, J lost 5 bases, and 11 bases lay in between. Germline V gene lookup returns CDR1 SGHTA and CDR2 FQGNSA. CDR3 length: 14 residues. The CDR3 region is CASSLVAGLETQYF. CDR3 nucleotide sequence: TGTGCCAGCAGCTTAGTGGCAGGGCTGGAGACCCAGTACTTC. Based on the CDR3 plus reference TRBV7-2 and TRBJ2-5, the full variable domain is GAGVSQSPSNKVTEKGKDVELRCDPISGHTALYWYRQSLGQGLEFLIYFQGNSAPDKSGLPSDRFSAERTGGSVSTLTIQRTQQEDSAVYLCASSLVAGLETQYFGPGTRLLVL.

V gene TRBV4-3 combines with J gene TRBJ1-1; the D gene is possibly TRBD1 (6 bases). Germline CDR1 is LGHNA and CDR2 is YSLEER. The length of the CDR3 is 14 residues. The germline V and J ends were trimmed by 1 base and 4 bases, with 10 bases remaining between them. This chain's CDR3 is CASSQAGGLTEAFF. In nucleotides, the CDR3 is TGCGCCAGCAGCCAAGCTGGGGGGCTCACTGAAGCTTTCTTT.

This chain joins TRBV13 and TRBJ2-3, with D maybe TRBD1 (6 bases). V lost 6 bases and J 5 bases, leaving 18 bases between the germline ends. Germline CDR1 reads PRHDT; CDR2 reads FYEKMQ (reference sequence). The CDR3 has 15 residues. The CDR3 DNA is TGTGCCAGCAGTTCCCACCCCAGGGGTTTAGATACGCAGTATTTT. Translated, it gives CASSSHPRGLDTQYF.

This chain joins TRBV3-1 (or the pseudogene TRBV3-2) and TRBJ2-2; D call uncertain. This CDR3 spans 15 amino acids. Trimming left V 0 bases short and J 3 bases short, with 8 bases between. Germline CDR1 and CDR2: LGHDT and YNNKEL (reference sequence). CDR3 region: CASSQDEEDTGELFF. CDR3 bases: TGTGCCAGCAGCCAAGATGAAGAGGACACCGGGGAGCTGTTTTTT.

This rearrangement joins TRBV11-2 to TRBJ2-5; D is possibly TRBD1 or TRBD2 (5 bases each). The CDR3 has 17 amino acids. In germline, CDR1 is SGHAT, CDR2 FQNNGV. The V and J ends lost 4 bases and 2 bases respectively, with 20 bases between them. CDR3 bases: TGTGCCAGCAGCTCGCTTGGGGGATGGGCCCCGCAAGAGACCCAGTACTTC. Translated: CASSSLGGWAPQETQYF.